The present entry profiles one T cell receptor beta chain with its context. Sequencing used immunoSEQ multiplex PCR; TCRdb keeps in-frame clones, though not all of them. The sample has about 83,000 clones, 90% to 95% seen once. This CDR3 contains 15 residues. Between the trimmed V and J ends, which lost 0 bases and 3 bases, there was a span of 10 bases. Germline CDR1 SGDLS, CDR2 YYNGEE. This specimen comes from a study of technical replicates of blood from several donors. The source material was T cells isolated from PBMCs. The clonotype was recovered from a human donor in good health. The J gene is TRBJ2-1, the V gene TRBV9; D is perhaps TRBD2 (6 bases). DNA of the CDR3: TGTGCCAGCAGCGTAGAGGGACTGGACTACAATGAGCAGTTCTTC. This encodes CASSVEGLDYNEQFF.